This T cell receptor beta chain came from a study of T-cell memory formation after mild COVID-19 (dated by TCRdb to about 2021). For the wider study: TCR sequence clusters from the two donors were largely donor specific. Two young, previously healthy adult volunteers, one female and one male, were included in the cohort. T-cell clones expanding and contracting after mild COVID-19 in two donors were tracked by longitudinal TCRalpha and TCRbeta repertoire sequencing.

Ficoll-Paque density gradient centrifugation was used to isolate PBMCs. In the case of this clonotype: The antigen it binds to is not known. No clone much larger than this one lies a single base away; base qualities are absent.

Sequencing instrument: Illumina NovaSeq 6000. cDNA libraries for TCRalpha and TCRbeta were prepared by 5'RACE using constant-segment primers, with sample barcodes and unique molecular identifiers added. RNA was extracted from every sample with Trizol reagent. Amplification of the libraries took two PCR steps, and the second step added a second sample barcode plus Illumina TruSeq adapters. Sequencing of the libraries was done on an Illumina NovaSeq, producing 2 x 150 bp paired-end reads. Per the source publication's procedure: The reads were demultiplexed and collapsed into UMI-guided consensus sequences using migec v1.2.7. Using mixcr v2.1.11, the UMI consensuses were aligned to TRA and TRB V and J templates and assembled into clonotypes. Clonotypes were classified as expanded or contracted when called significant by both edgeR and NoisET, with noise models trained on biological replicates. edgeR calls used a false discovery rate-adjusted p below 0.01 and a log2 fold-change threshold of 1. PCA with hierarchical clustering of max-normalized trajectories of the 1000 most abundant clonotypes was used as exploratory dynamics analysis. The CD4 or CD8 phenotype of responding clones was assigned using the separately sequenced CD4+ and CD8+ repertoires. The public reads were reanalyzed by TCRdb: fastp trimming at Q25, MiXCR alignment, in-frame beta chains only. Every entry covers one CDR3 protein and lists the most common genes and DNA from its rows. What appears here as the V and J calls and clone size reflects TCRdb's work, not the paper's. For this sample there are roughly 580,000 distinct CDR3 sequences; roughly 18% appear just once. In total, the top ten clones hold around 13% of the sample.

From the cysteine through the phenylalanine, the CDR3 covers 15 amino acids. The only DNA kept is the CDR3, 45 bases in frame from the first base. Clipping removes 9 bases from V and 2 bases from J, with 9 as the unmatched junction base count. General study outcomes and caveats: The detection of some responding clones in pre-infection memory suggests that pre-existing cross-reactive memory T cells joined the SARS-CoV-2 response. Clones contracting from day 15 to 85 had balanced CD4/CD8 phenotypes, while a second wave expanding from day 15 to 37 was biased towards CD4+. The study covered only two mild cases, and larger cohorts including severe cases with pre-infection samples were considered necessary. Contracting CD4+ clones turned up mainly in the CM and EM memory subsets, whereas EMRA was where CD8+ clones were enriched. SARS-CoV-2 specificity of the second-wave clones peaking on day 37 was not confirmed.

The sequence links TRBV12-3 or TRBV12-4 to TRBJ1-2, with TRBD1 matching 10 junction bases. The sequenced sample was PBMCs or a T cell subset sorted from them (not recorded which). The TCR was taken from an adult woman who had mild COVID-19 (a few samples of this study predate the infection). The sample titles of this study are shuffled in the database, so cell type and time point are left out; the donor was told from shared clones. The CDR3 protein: CASRLDRGENYGYTF. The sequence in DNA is TGTGCCAGTAGATTGGACAGGGGGGAGAACTATGGCTACACCTTC.